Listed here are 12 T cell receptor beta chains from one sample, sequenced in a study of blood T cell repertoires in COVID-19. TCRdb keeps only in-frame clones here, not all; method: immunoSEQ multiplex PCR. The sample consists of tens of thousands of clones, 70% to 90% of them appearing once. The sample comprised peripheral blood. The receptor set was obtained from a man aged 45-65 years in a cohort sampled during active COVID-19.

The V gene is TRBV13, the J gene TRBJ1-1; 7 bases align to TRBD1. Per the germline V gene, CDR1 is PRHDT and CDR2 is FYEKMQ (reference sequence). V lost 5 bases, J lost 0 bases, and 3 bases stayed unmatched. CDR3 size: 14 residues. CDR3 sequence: CASSLTGMNTEAFF. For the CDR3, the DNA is TGTGCCAGCAGCCTGACAGGGATGAACACTGAAGCTTTCTTT.

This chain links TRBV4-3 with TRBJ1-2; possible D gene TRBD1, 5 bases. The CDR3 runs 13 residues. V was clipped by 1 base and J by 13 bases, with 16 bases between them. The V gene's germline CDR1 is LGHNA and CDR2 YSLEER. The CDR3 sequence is CASSQGIRDFPTF. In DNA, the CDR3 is TGCGCCAGCAGCCAAGGAATTCGGGACTTCCCCACCTTC.

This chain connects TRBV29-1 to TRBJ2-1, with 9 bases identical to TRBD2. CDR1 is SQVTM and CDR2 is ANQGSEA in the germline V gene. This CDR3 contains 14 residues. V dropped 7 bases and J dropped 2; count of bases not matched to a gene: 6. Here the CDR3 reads CSAKAGGTYNEQFF. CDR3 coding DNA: TGCAGCGCCAAAGCGGGAGGCACCTACAATGAGCAGTTCTTC.

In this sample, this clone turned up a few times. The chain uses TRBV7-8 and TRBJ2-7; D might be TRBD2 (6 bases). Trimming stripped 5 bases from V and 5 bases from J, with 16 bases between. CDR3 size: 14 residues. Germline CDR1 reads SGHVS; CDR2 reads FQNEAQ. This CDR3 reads CASSAGLVSHEQYF. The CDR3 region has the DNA TGTGCCAGCAGCGCGGGACTGGTGTCCCACGAGCAGTACTTC.

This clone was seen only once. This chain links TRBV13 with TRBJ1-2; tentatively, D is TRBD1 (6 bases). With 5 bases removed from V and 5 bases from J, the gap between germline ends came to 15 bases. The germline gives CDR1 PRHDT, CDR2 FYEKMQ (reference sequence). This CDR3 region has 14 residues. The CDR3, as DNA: TGTGCCAGCAGCCCGAGGGGGGGTCGGTATGGCTACACCTTC. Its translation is CASSPRGGRYGYTF. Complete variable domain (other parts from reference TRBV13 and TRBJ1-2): AAGVIQSPRHLIKEKRETATLKCYPIPRHDTVYWYQQGPGQDPQFLISFYEKMQSDKGSIPDRFSAQQFSDYHSELNMSSLELGDSALYFCASSPRGGRYGYTFGSGTRLTVV.

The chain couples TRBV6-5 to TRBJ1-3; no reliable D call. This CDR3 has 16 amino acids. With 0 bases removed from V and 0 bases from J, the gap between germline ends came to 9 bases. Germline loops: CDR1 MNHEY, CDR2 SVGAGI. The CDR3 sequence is CASSYSSTSSGNTIYF. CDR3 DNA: TGTGCCAGCAGTTACTCTTCGACATCCTCTGGAAACACCATATATTTT.

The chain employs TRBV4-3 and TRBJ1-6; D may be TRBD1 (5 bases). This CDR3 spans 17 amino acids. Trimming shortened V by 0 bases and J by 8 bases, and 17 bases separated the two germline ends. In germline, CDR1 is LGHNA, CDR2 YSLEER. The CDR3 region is CASSQDGRGGMDSPLHF. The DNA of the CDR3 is TGCGCCAGCAGCCAAGACGGGCGCGGGGGGATGGATTCACCCCTCCACTTT.

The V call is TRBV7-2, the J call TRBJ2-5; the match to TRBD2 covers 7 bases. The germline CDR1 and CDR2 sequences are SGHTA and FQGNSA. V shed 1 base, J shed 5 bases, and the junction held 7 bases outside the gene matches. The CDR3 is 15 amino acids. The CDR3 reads CASSLGGREWETQYF. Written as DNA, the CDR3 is TGTGCCAGCAGCTTAGGTGGGAGGGAGTGGGAGACCCAGTACTTC.

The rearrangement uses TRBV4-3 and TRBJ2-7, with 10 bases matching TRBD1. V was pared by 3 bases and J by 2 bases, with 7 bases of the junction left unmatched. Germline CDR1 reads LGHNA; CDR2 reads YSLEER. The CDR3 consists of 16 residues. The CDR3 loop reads CASSHSGTGETYEQYF. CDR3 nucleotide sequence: TGCGCCAGCAGCCACTCTGGGACAGGGGAAACCTACGAGCAGTACTTC.

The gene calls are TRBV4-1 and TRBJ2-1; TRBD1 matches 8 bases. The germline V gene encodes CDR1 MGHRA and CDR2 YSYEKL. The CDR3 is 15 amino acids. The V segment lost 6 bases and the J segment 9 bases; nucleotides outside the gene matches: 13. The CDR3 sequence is CASSRGTGGLVEQFF. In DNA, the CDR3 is TGCGCCAGCAGTCGGGGGACAGGTGGATTAGTTGAGCAGTTCTTC.

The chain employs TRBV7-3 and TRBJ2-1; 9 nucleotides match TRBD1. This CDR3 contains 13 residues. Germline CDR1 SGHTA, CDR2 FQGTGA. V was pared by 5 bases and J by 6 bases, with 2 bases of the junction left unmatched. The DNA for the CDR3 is TGTGCCAGCAGCCCGGGACAGGGCAATGAGCAGTTCTTC. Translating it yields CASSPGQGNEQFF.

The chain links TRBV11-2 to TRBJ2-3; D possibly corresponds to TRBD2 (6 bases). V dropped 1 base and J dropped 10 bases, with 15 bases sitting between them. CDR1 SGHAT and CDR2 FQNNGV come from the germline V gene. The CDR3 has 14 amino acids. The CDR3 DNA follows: TGTGCCAGCAGCTTAGTTCATCCCGGGGGTCCGCAGTATTTT. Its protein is CASSLVHPGGPQYF.